The next 5 T cell receptor beta chains were all read from a single sample in a study of blood T cell repertoires in COVID-19. The data were produced by immunoSEQ multiplex PCR, yet TCRdb's version contains in-frame clones alone and is incomplete. Here the sample spans around 200,000 clones, 80% to 90% being singletons. Sequencing input: PBMCs or T cells enriched from blood (not recorded which). The receptor set was obtained from a woman aged 25 to 39 who had been exposed to COVID-19.

This sequence joins TRBV27 and TRBJ2-7, with D maybe TRBD1 (5 bases). The germline V and J ends were trimmed by 6 bases and 3 bases, with 9 bases remaining between them. Germline CDR1 MNHEY, CDR2 SMNVEV (reference sequence). The CDR3 loop spans 12 amino acids. CDR3 nucleotide sequence: TGTGCCAGCAGGGGCAGGGTCTACGAGCAGTACTTC. It is translated as CASRGRVYEQYF.

The chain combines TRBV27 with TRBJ2-3; 10 bases align to TRBD1. Germline CDR1 and CDR2: MNHEY and SMNVEV (reference sequence). CDR3 length equals 16 residues. The V segment lost 5 bases and the J segment 1 base; nucleotides outside the gene matches: 6. The chain's CDR3 is CASSATGTGGTDTQYF. In DNA form, the CDR3 reads TGTGCCAGCAGTGCGACTGGGACAGGGGGCACAGATACGCAGTATTTT.

J is TRBJ1-2 and V is TRBV18, with D uncertain. V was cut by 4 bases and J by 5 bases, with 17 bases left in between. The germline V gene encodes CDR1 KGHSH and CDR2 LQKENI. The CDR3 sequence is 15 residues long. CDR3 region: CASSRQEKTGYGYTF. The CDR3 DNA sequence: TGTGCCAGCTCACGGCAGGAAAAAACGGGGTATGGCTACACCTTC.

The chain links TRBV4-1 to TRBJ2-7; 7 bases agree with TRBD1. Trimming removed 3 bases from V and 5 bases from J; junction bases left unmatched: 4. The germline V gene has CDR1 MGHRA and CDR2 YSYEKL. This CDR3 has 13 amino acids. The CDR3 sequence is CASSQAQGDEQYF. The CDR3 nucleotides are TGCGCCAGCAGCCAGGCCCAGGGGGACGAGCAGTACTTC.

V is TRBV3-1 (or the pseudogene TRBV3-2) and J is TRBJ1-1; perhaps TRBD1 as D (5 bases). The V gene's germline CDR1 is LGHDT and CDR2 YNNKEL (reference sequence). V was trimmed by 3 bases and J by 2 bases, leaving 7 bases between them. The CDR3 length is 13 residues. CDR3 amino acids: CASSHRDNTEAFF. The CDR3 bases are TGTGCCAGCAGCCACAGGGATAACACTGAAGCTTTCTTT.